A single sample is the source of the 20 T cell receptor beta chains below, sequenced in a study of blood T cell repertoires in COVID-19. Only in-frame clones appear in the TCRdb table, and some are missing; sequencing was by immunoSEQ multiplex PCR. This table has around 150,000 clones, 65% to 85% appearing once. The specimen sequenced was peripheral blood. These receptors were collected from a man aged 50-59 years with active or convalescent COVID-19.

CDR3 nucleotide sequence: TGTGCCAGCAGCTTAGTCAGGGGGTCGTACGAGCAGTACTTC. Translated, it gives CASSLVRGSYEQYF. This chain joins TRBV7-8 and TRBJ2-7; 7 positions match TRBD1. The V gene end was trimmed by 1 base and the J gene end by 4 bases; junction bases not matched to a gene: 4. In germline, CDR1 is SGHVS, CDR2 FQNEAQ. This CDR3 region has 14 residues. Together with reference TRBV7-8 and TRBJ2-7, the CDR3 gives the full variable domain: GAGVSQSPRYKVAKRGQDVALRCDPISGHVSLFWYQQALGQGPEFLTYFQNEAQLDKSGLPSDRFFAERPEGSVSTLKIQRTQQEDSAVYLCASSLVRGSYEQYFGPGTRLTVT.

In this sample, this clone turned up once. The genes are TRBV7-9 and TRBJ1-4; D unclear. Germline assignment: CDR1 SEHNR and CDR2 FQNEAQ (reference sequence). Trimming shortened V by 4 bases and J by 2 bases, and 11 bases separated the two germline ends. CDR3 length equals 15 residues. The CDR3 DNA sequence: TGTGCCAGCAGCTCATCCGGGTCTACTAATGAAAAACTGTTTTTT. This sequence encodes CASSSSGSTNEKLFF.

The chain links TRBV11-2 to TRBJ2-7; TRBD2 is a possible D gene (6 bases). V dropped 2 bases and J dropped 4 bases, with 12 bases sitting between them. The CDR3 totals 14 residues. The germline V gene encodes CDR1 SGHAT and CDR2 FQNNGV. The CDR3 spells CASSLYGSGYEQYF. CDR3 nucleotides: TGTGCCAGCAGCTTATACGGGAGTGGTTACGAGCAGTACTTC.

V is TRBV28 and J is TRBJ2-1; D is perhaps TRBD2 (5 bases). Germline CDR1 MDHEN, CDR2 SYDVKM. With 8 bases removed from V and 5 bases from J, the gap between germline ends came to 16 bases. The CDR3 has 14 residues. CDR3 protein: CASVLALANNEQFF. The DNA of the CDR3 is TGTGCCAGCGTCTTGGCGCTAGCAAACAATGAGCAGTTCTTC.

The chain recombines TRBV24-1 with TRBJ2-7; TRBD1 matches at 8 bases. The length of the CDR3 is 13 residues. CDR1 and CDR2 (germline): KGHDR, SFDVKD. V trimming: 3 bases; J trimming: 6 bases; junction bases outside the gene matches: 3. CDR3 bases: TGTGCCACCAGTGATATGACAGGGGCCGAGCAGTACTTC. It is translated as CATSDMTGAEQYF.

This clone was recorded once. The V call is TRBV28, the J call TRBJ2-3; unclear D gene. Germline V gives CDR1 MDHEN, CDR2 SYDVKM. V was cut by 6 bases and J by 5 bases, with 18 bases left in between. This CDR3 region has 15 residues. Here the CDR3 DNA reads TGTGCCAGCAGAGTGGCGCCTGCGGATTTAGATACGCAGTATTTT. This sequence encodes CASRVAPADLDTQYF.

The J gene is TRBJ1-4, the V gene TRBV5-5; 7 nucleotides match TRBD1. Unmatched junction bases numbered 1, after V lost 0 bases and J lost 2 bases. The V gene's germline CDR1 is SGHKS and CDR2 YYEKEE (reference sequence). This CDR3 has 15 residues. DNA for the CDR3: TGTGCCAGCAGCTTGGTAGGGGGCACTAATGAAAAACTGTTTTTT. As protein: CASSLVGGTNEKLFF.

The sample holds a few counts of this clone. The V and J genes are TRBV4-1 and TRBJ2-1, with TRBD1 matching 8 bases. J lost 2 bases, V lost 3 bases, and 6 bases had no gene match. Germline-derived CDR1 and CDR2 are MGHRA and YSYEKL. The CDR3 extends over 16 amino acids. The CDR3 DNA follows: TGCGCCAGCAGCCAGACAGGACAGGGACCCTACAATGAGCAGTTCTTC. This encodes CASSQTGQGPYNEQFF.

A few counts support this clone. The chain recombines TRBV19 with TRBJ1-1, with 9 bases lining up with TRBD1. The junction had 2 bases not matched to a gene; V was cut back by 1 base and J by 5 bases. The germline CDR1 and CDR2 sequences are LNHDA and SQIVND (reference sequence). The CDR3 contains 14 residues. CDR3 sequence: CASSIGTGVTEAFF. The DNA of the CDR3 is TGTGCCAGTAGTATAGGGACAGGGGTAACTGAAGCTTTCTTT. The whole variable domain, remainder taken from reference TRBV19 and TRBJ1-1, is DGGITQSPKYLFRKEGQNVTLSCEQNLNHDAMYWYRQDPGQGLRLIYYSQIVNDFQKGDIAEGYSVSREKKESFPLTVTSAQKNPTAFYLCASSIGTGVTEAFFGQGTRLTVV.

On this clone itself: The same CDR3 also results from other DNA sequences found in this sample. V usage is TRBV19 and J usage is TRBJ1-1; D gene ambiguous. V shed 1 base and J shed 5 bases, with 11 bases lying between them. The CDR3 consists of 14 residues. In germline, CDR1 is LNHDA, CDR2 SQIVND (reference sequence). The CDR3 region is CASSIGARGTEAFF. CDR3 in DNA: TGTGCCAGTAGTATAGGGGCCAGAGGGACTGAAGCTTTCTTT.

The chain joins TRBV7-2 to TRBJ2-7; D possibly corresponds to TRBD1 (6 bases). Germline V gene sequence: CDR1 SGHTA, CDR2 FQGNSA. Trimming shortened V by 5 bases and J by 2 bases, and 13 bases separated the two germline ends. This CDR3 has 14 residues. DNA for the CDR3: TGTGCCAGCAGCACAGGACAGAGAGCCTACGAGCAGTACTTC. The encoded protein is CASSTGQRAYEQYF.

The chain is built from TRBV19 and TRBJ2-5; D ambiguous. V lost 2 bases, J lost 5 bases, and 9 bases lay in between. This CDR3 is 13 amino acids long. Germline CDR1 is LNHDA and CDR2 is SQIVND (reference sequence). The chain's CDR3 is CASSITGGETQYF. CDR3 DNA: TGTGCCAGTAGTATAACGGGTGGGGAGACCCAGTACTTC.

V and J are TRBV7-8 and TRBJ1-1; TRBD1 agrees at 8 bases. This CDR3 region has 15 residues. V lost 4 bases and J lost 3; bases outside the gene matches: 7. CDR1 and CDR2 from the germline V gene are SGHVS and FQNEAQ. The DNA for the CDR3 is TGTGCCAGCAGCTCAGTAAGGACAGGGTACACTGAAGCTTTCTTT. The encoded protein is CASSSVRTGYTEAFF.

This chain connects TRBV10-3 to TRBJ2-1; 8 nucleotides align to TRBD2. The CDR3 sequence is 16 residues long. Germline CDR1 ENHRY, CDR2 SYGVKD. The trim removed 2 bases at V and 9 bases at J, leaving 12 bases unmatched. CDR3 residues: CAISEPAGGEKSEQFF. The CDR3 DNA reads TGTGCCATCAGTGAGCCCGCCGGGGGGGAGAAGAGTGAGCAGTTCTTC.

The chain combines TRBV4-1 with TRBJ1-2; the D is unclear. V lost 0 bases and J 4 bases, leaving 9 bases between the germline ends. Germline CDR1 MGHRA, CDR2 YSYEKL. The CDR3 spans 14 residues. CDR3 residues: CASSQDLVFYGYTF. CDR3 sequence (DNA): TGCGCCAGCAGCCAAGATTTAGTCTTCTATGGCTACACCTTC.

The V gene is TRBV18, the J gene TRBJ2-1; possibly TRBD2 for D (7 bases). The CDR3 has 16 residues. Trimming cost V 3 bases and J 4 bases, with 16 bases left between them. Germline loops: CDR1 KGHSH, CDR2 LQKENI. The CDR3, as DNA: TGTGCCAGCTCACCCCTCCCGGGGGGCGAGTACAATGAGCAGTTCTTC. Translation: CASSPLPGGEYNEQFF.

CDR3 residues: CASSLVGGDQPQHF. The CDR3 DNA sequence: TGCGCCAGCAGCTTGGTTGGGGGCGATCAGCCCCAGCATTTT. The V call is TRBV5-1, the J call TRBJ1-5; TRBD1 is a possible D gene (6 bases). Trimming removed 0 bases from V and 5 bases from J, with 9 bases in between. The CDR3 has 14 amino acids. Germline V gene lookup returns CDR1 SGHRS and CDR2 YFSETQ. Drawing the rest from reference TRBV5-1 and TRBJ1-5, the complete variable domain is KAGVTQTPRYLIKTRGQQVTLSCSPISGHRSVSWYQQTPGQGLQFLFEYFSETQRNKGNFPGRFSGRQFSNSRSEMNVSTLELGDSALYLCASSLVGGDQPQHFGDGTRLSIL.

Here the CDR3 DNA reads TGTGCCAGCAGCTTAGGTGTGCAGCGGGATAGGGTTCAGTACTTC. This gives the protein CASSLGVQRDRVQYF. The genes are TRBV7-2 and TRBJ2-4; 7 bases align to TRBD2. The ends lost 1 base at V and 11 bases at J; junction bases unmatched: 11. Germline-derived CDR1 and CDR2 are SGHTA and FQGNSA. This CDR3 contains 15 residues.

This clone was seen a handful of times. V usage is TRBV7-2 and J usage is TRBJ2-1; D is unclear. This CDR3 is built from 14 residues. Trimming removed 2 bases at V and 1 base at J, with 6 bases between. Germline lookup yields CDR1 SGHTA and CDR2 FQGNSA. The CDR3 DNA follows: TGTGCCAGCAGCTTATCCTTATCCTACAATGAGCAGTTCTTC. It translates to CASSLSLSYNEQFF.

The chain carries TRBV2 and TRBJ1-4; TRBD1 matches at 8 bases. CDR3 size: 15 residues. Germline trimming cut 7 bases from V and 5 bases from J; bases unmatched to any gene: 9. Germline CDR1 is SNHLY and CDR2 is FYNNEI. The CDR3 spells CASKRETGENEKLFF. The CDR3 nucleotides are TGTGCCAGCAAACGTGAGACAGGGGAGAATGAAAAACTGTTTTTT. The full variable domain, in which reference TRBV2 and TRBJ1-4 provide the parts outside the CDR3, is EPEVTQTPSHQVTQMGQEVILRCVPISNHLYFYWYRQILGQKVEFLVSFYNNEISEKSEIFDDQFSVERPDGSNFTLKIRSTKLEDSAMYFCASKRETGENEKLFFGSGTQLSVL.